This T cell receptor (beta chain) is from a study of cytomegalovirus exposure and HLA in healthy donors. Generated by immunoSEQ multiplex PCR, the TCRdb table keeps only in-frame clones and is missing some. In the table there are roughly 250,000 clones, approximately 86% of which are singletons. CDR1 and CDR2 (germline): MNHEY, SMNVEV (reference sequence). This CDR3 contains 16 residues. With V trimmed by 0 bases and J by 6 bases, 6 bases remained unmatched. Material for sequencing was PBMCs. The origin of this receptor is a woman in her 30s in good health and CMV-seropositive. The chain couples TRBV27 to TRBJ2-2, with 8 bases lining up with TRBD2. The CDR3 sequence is CASSLSPGGVAGELFF. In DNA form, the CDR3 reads TGTGCCAGCAGTTTATCGCCGGGGGGGGTAGCCGGGGAGCTGTTTTTT.